Following are 28 T cell receptor beta chains from one sample sequenced in a study of preoperative IRX-2 immunotherapy in early breast cancer. The repertoire was sequenced with immunoSEQ multiplex PCR; TCRdb's copy has only in-frame clones and lacks some. The sample records 20,000 to 30,000 clones, over 75% being singletons. Regarding treatment: preoperative locoregional IRX-2 cytokine immunotherapy. Sequencing used tumor tissue, obtained after IRX-2 immunotherapy. The receptor source for this set is a human donor with breast cancer.

The chain links TRBV5-1 to TRBJ2-1, with 10 bases that match TRBD2. The germline V gene encodes CDR1 SGHRS and CDR2 YFSETQ. The CDR3 length is 15 residues. Germline trimming cut 4 bases from V and 4 bases from J; bases unmatched to any gene: 5. The CDR3 DNA is TGCGCCAGCAGCGTCTCTAGCGGGGGTTACAATGAGCAGTTCTTC. Translated: CASSVSSGGYNEQFF.

J is TRBJ2-3 and V is TRBV7-2, with D tentatively TRBD2 (6 bases). CDR1 and CDR2 (germline): SGHTA, FQGNSA. This CDR3 spans 13 amino acids. V was trimmed by 3 bases and J by 3 bases, leaving 7 bases between them. In DNA, the CDR3 is TGTGCCAGCAGCTTTGGGGGGACAGATACGCAGTATTTT. It is translated as CASSFGGTDTQYF. Based on the CDR3 plus reference TRBV7-2 and TRBJ2-3, the full variable domain is GAGVSQSPSNKVTEKGKDVELRCDPISGHTALYWYRQSLGQGLEFLIYFQGNSAPDKSGLPSDRFSAERTGGSVSTLTIQRTQQEDSAVYLCASSFGGTDTQYFGPGTRLTVL.

This chain connects TRBV5-1 to TRBJ2-7, with no clear D. CDR3 length equals 14 residues. Trimming took off 0 bases at V and 0 bases at J, with 7 bases between the two ends. Germline V gene data show CDR1 as SGHRS and CDR2 as YFSETQ. DNA for the CDR3: TGCGCCAGCAGCTTGGATCAGAACTCCTACGAGCAGTACTTC. It encodes CASSLDQNSYEQYF.

The rearrangement uses TRBV4-1 and TRBJ2-1, with D unresolved. Germline CDR1 MGHRA, CDR2 YSYEKL. Trimming took 1 base from V and 2 from J, leaving 18 bases between them. The CDR3 is 18 residues long. The CDR3: CASSQVDLGLPTYNEQFF. CDR3 DNA sequence: TGCGCCAGCAGCCAAGTAGATCTCGGGCTACCTACCTACAATGAGCAGTTCTTC.

The genes are TRBV11-2 and TRBJ1-6; D remains unclear. Between the trimmed V and J ends, which lost 1 base and 11 bases, there was a span of 12 bases. Per germline, CDR1 SGHAT and CDR2 FQNNGV. There are 14 residues in the CDR3. This CDR3 reads CASSLVRQDAPLHF. CDR3 coding DNA: TGTGCCAGCAGCTTAGTCCGGCAGGACGCACCCCTCCACTTT. Based on the CDR3 plus reference TRBV11-2 and TRBJ1-6, the full variable domain is EAGVAQSPRYKIIEKRQSVAFWCNPISGHATLYWYQQILGQGPKLLIQFQNNGVVDDSQLPKDRFSAERLKGVDSTLKIQPAKLEDSAVYLCASSLVRQDAPLHFGNGTRLTVT.

This chain connects TRBV28 to TRBJ2-7; TRBD2 agrees at 10 bases. Per germline, CDR1 MDHEN and CDR2 SYDVKM. The V segment lost 5 bases and the J segment 3 bases; nucleotides outside the gene matches: 7. The CDR3 sequence is 15 residues long. CDR3 nucleotides: TGTGCCAGCAGTGCGACTAGCGGGCCCGTCTACGAGCAGTACTTC. Translated: CASSATSGPVYEQYF.

The chain combines TRBV5-1 with TRBJ2-5; D call uncertain. This CDR3 spans 15 amino acids. V was trimmed by 2 bases and J by 0 bases, leaving 11 bases between them. Looked up from germline, CDR1 is SGHRS and CDR2 is YFSETQ. The CDR3 region is CASSFSRTNQETQYF. DNA for the CDR3: TGCGCCAGCAGCTTTAGCAGGACCAACCAAGAGACCCAGTACTTC.

The chain is built from TRBV7-9 and TRBJ2-3, with D possibly matching TRBD2 (6 bases). CDR3 length: 14 residues. Trimming shortened V by 2 bases and J by 2 bases, and 8 bases separated the two germline ends. Germline loops: CDR1 SEHNR, CDR2 FQNEAQ (reference sequence). The CDR3 sequence is CASSLWGDTDTQYF. Written as DNA, the CDR3 is TGTGCCAGCAGCTTATGGGGGGACACAGATACGCAGTATTTT.

The genes are TRBV6-4 and TRBJ2-2, with TRBD1 as a possible D gene (5 bases). There are 15 residues in the CDR3. Looked up from germline, CDR1 is MRHNA and CDR2 is SNTAGT. V was trimmed by 6 bases and J by 4 bases, leaving 15 bases between them. The CDR3 region is CASSKDRVPTGELFF. DNA for the CDR3: TGTGCCAGCAGCAAAGACAGAGTCCCCACCGGGGAGCTGTTTTTT.

J is TRBJ1-6 and V is TRBV6-4; D unclear. V was shortened by 0 bases and J by 10 bases, with 10 bases between the two germline ends. CDR1 and CDR2 from the germline V gene are MRHNA and SNTAGT. There are 14 residues in the CDR3. The CDR3 DNA reads as TGTGCCAGCAGTGACTCAAGGGTCGGCTCACCCCTCCACTTT. Protein: CASSDSRVGSPLHF.

Only a few counts were recorded for this clone. V is TRBV19 and J is TRBJ1-1, with D possibly TRBD1 on 5 matching bases. The germline V and J ends were trimmed by 5 bases and 9 bases, with 7 bases remaining between them. Looked up from germline, CDR1 is LNHDA and CDR2 is SQIVND (reference sequence). The CDR3 is 10 amino acids. The CDR3 DNA sequence: TGTGCCAGTAGTTCAGGGAAAGCTTTCTTT. Residues: CASSSGKAFF. Variable domain in full (rest from reference TRBV19 and TRBJ1-1): DGGITQSPKYLFRKEGQNVTLSCEQNLNHDAMYWYRQDPGQGLRLIYYSQIVNDFQKGDIAEGYSVSREKKESFPLTVTSAQKNPTAFYLCASSSGKAFFGQGTRLTVV.

The CDR3: CASRGPILKLFF. CDR3 nucleotide sequence: TGTGCCAGCAGAGGGCCGATTCTAAAACTGTTTTTT. The chain is built from TRBV28 and TRBJ1-4; unclear D gene. From germline, CDR1 is MDHEN and CDR2 SYDVKM. With 6 bases removed from V and 10 bases from J, the gap between germline ends came to 12 bases. The CDR3 is made up of 12 amino acids. Filled out from reference TRBV28 and TRBJ1-4, the complete variable domain reads DVKVTQSSRYLVKRTGEKVFLECVQDMDHENMFWYRQDPGLGLRLIYFSYDVKMKEKGDIPEGYSVSREKKERFSLILESASTNQTSMYLCASRGPILKLFFGSGTQLSVL.

The chain has TRBV6-5 and TRBJ2-7; 7 positions agree with TRBD1. This CDR3 is built from 15 residues. The germline V gene encodes CDR1 MNHEY and CDR2 SVGAGI. V lost 0 bases and J lost 2; bases outside the gene matches: 4. The CDR3 DNA is TGTGCCAGCAGTTACTCGATGGACAGGACCTACGAGCAGTACTTC. It yields the protein CASSYSMDRTYEQYF.

The genes are TRBV6-1 and TRBJ1-4; TRBD1 is a possible D gene (6 bases). Trimming cost V 4 bases and J 8 bases, with 17 bases left between them. This CDR3 spans 15 amino acids. Germline CDR1 and CDR2: MNHNS and SASEGT. The CDR3 reads CASSARTVRGEKLFF. The CDR3 nucleotides read TGTGCCAGCAGTGCTCGGACAGTCCGCGGGGAAAAACTGTTTTTT.

The chain links TRBV27 to TRBJ2-1, with 13 bases identical to TRBD2. V was pared by 6 bases and J by 7 bases, with 3 bases of the junction left unmatched. Germline CDR1 MNHEY, CDR2 SMNVEV (reference sequence). CDR3 length equals 14 residues. The CDR3 bases are TGTGCCAGCAGGAGACTAGCGGGAGGAAATGAGCAGTTCTTC. Translating it yields CASRRLAGGNEQFF.

This clone was seen a few times. This chain connects TRBV9 to TRBJ2-3; 8 bases map to TRBD2. Trimming removed 0 bases from V and 4 bases from J; junction bases left unmatched: 4. Looked up from germline, CDR1 is SGDLS and CDR2 is YYNGEE. This CDR3 spans 15 amino acids. CDR3 bases: TGTGCCAGCAGCGTAGCTGGTAGCGGGGCAGATACGCAGTATTTT. Amino acids: CASSVAGSGADTQYF.

The chain recombines TRBV23-1 with TRBJ1-1; 8 bases map to TRBD1. TRBV23-1 is designated an ORF whose function remains uncertain. The junction had 10 bases not matched to a gene; V was cut back by 3 bases and J by 4 bases. There are 16 residues in the CDR3. The CDR3 nucleotides are TGCGCCAGCAGTCACGACAGGGGATTGAGAAGCACTGAAGCTTTCTTT. This sequence encodes CASSHDRGLRSTEAFF.

The chain uses TRBV5-1 and TRBJ2-2; 10 positions agree with TRBD2. This CDR3 spans 15 amino acids. With V trimmed by 3 bases and J by 6 bases, 5 bases remained unmatched. Germline CDR1 reads SGHRS; CDR2 reads YFSETQ. The DNA of the CDR3 is TGCGCCAGCAGCTCCGGGACTAGCGTTCCCGGGGAGCTGTTTTTT. Its protein product is CASSSGTSVPGELFF.

The J gene is TRBJ1-1, the V gene TRBV10-3, with 9 bases fitting TRBD1. CDR1 and CDR2 (germline): ENHRY, SYGVKD. The J segment lost 4 bases and the V segment lost 7 bases, leaving 4 bases of the junction unmatched. The CDR3 sequence is 13 residues long. CDR3 bases: TGTGCCATCACGACAGGGGGGGGCACTGAAGCTTTCTTT. Protein product: CAITTGGGTEAFF.

CDR3 coding DNA: TGTGCCAGCAGCTTGTCCCTACAGGCGACAGATACGCAGTATTTT. Protein sequence: CASSLSLQATDTQYF. The chain is built from TRBV5-5 and TRBJ2-3; D might be TRBD1 (5 bases). The V gene lost 1 base and the J gene lost 3 bases, with 12 bases spanning the gap. There are 15 residues in the CDR3. From germline, CDR1 is SGHKS and CDR2 YYEKEE (reference sequence).

The chain joins TRBV6-1 to TRBJ2-1; TRBD2 agrees at 9 bases. V lost 1 base and J lost 7; bases outside the gene matches: 14. Germline V lookup: CDR1 MNHNS, CDR2 SASEGT. The CDR3 runs to 18 residues. The CDR3: CASSEGLRRAGGPNEQFF. The CDR3 nucleotides are TGTGCCAGCAGTGAAGGCCTTAGGAGGGCGGGGGGGCCTAATGAGCAGTTCTTC.

The chain recombines TRBV4-1 with TRBJ2-1; 10 bases are a match to TRBD2. The J segment lost 5 bases and the V segment lost 1 base, leaving 2 bases of the junction unmatched. Germline-derived CDR1 and CDR2 are MGHRA and YSYEKL. CDR3 size: 15 residues. The chain's CDR3 is CASSQVSGGHNEQFF. The CDR3 nucleotides read TGCGCCAGCAGCCAAGTTAGCGGGGGGCACAATGAGCAGTTCTTC.

The chain links TRBV4-3 to TRBJ2-7; 9 bases fit TRBD2. This CDR3 comprises 17 residues. Germline values: CDR1 LGHNA, CDR2 YSLEER. The V and J ends lost 4 bases and 0 bases, in that order; junction bases with no gene match: 10. CDR3: CASSRYLAGTNSYEQYF. The CDR3 DNA is TGCGCCAGCAGCCGTTACCTAGCGGGGACCAACTCCTACGAGCAGTACTTC.

The CDR3 region has the DNA TGTGCCACCAGCGTAACCCCTTCGGCCGGGAACACCGGGGAGCTGTTTTTT. This gives the protein CATSVTPSAGNTGELFF. The chain couples TRBV15 to TRBJ2-2; no reliable D call. CDR1 is LNHNV and CDR2 is YYDKDF in the germline V gene (reference sequence). This CDR3 has 17 residues. The V end was cut by 5 bases, the J end by 1 base, with 17 bases between. Based on the CDR3 plus reference TRBV15 and TRBJ2-2, the full variable domain is DAMVIQNPRYQVTQFGKPVTLSCSQTLNHNVMYWYQQKSSQAPKLLFHYYDKDFNNEADTPDNFQSRRPNTSFCFLDIRSPGLGDTAMYLCATSVTPSAGNTGELFFGEGSRLTVL.

The rearrangement joins TRBV10-1 to TRBJ2-7; 9 bases line up with TRBD1. The length of the CDR3 is 15 residues. J gave up 3 bases and V 6 bases, and 9 bases lay outside the gene matches. The germline CDR1 and CDR2 sequences are WNHNN and SYGVQD (reference sequence). This CDR3 reads CASSPGTGSHYEQYF. The DNA for the CDR3 is TGCGCCAGCAGCCCCGGGACAGGGTCCCACTACGAGCAGTACTTC.

The chain is built from TRBV7-2 and TRBJ1-2; 7 bases agree with TRBD1. This CDR3 comprises 14 residues. J lost 7 bases, V lost 3 bases, and 8 bases had no gene match. Germline V gives CDR1 SGHTA, CDR2 FQGNSA. The CDR3 sequence: CASSFHRQGGGYTF. The CDR3 DNA reads as TGTGCCAGCAGCTTTCATCGACAGGGTGGTGGCTACACCTTC.

Only one count was recorded for this clone. This rearrangement joins TRBV27 to TRBJ2-1; 12 positions match TRBD2. CDR3 length: 16 amino acids. Per germline, CDR1 MNHEY and CDR2 SMNVEV (reference sequence). V dropped 8 bases and J dropped 7; count of bases not matched to a gene: 12. The CDR3 region has the DNA TGTGCCAGCCGCCCGACTAGCGGGGGCCGGGTGAATGAGCAGTTCTTC. This codes for CASRPTSGGRVNEQFF.

The chain uses TRBV28 and TRBJ2-2, with a possible D match to TRBD1 (5 bases). CDR1 is MDHEN and CDR2 is SYDVKM in the germline V gene. This CDR3 is 14 amino acids long. Trimming removed 7 bases from V and 2 bases from J, with 11 bases in between. The DNA for the CDR3 is TGTGCCAGCATCTCTGGGGCTAACACCGGGGAGCTGTTTTTT. Translation: CASISGANTGELFF.